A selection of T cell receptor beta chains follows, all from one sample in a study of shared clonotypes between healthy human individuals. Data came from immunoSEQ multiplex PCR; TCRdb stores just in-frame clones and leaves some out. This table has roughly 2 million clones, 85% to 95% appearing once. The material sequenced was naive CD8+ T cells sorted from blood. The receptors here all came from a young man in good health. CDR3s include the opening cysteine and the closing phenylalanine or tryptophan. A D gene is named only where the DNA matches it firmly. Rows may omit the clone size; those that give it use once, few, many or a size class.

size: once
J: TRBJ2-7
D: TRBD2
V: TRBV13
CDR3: CASSWTSGALYEQYF
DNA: TGTGCCAGCAGCTGGACTAGCGGGGCTCTCTACGAGCAGTACTTC

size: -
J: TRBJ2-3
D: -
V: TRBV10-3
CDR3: CAISDYLPRQGQDTQYF
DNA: TGTGCCATCAGTGACTACCTGCCCCGGCAGGGGCAAGATACGCAGTATTTT

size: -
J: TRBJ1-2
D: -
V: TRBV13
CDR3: CASSLNVEGRENYGYTF
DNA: TGTGCCAGCAGCTTAAACGTCGAGGGTAGGGAAAACTATGGCTACACCTTC

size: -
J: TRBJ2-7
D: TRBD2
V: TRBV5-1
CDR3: CASSLEGLAGSSYEQYF
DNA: TGCGCCAGCAGCTTGGAAGGACTAGCGGGATCCTCCTACGAGCAGTACTTC

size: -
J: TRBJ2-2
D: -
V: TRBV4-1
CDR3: CASSPSPPKYERNTGELFF
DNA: TGCGCCAGCAGCCCCAGCCCGCCAAAATATGAGCGAAACACCGGGGAGCTGTTTTTT

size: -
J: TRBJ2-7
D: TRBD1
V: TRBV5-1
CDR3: CASSSGDSYEQYF
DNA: TGCGCCAGCAGCTCAGGGGACAGCTACGAGCAGTACTTC

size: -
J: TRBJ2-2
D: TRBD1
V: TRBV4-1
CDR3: CASSPRTGKLTGELFF
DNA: TGCGCCAGCAGCCCCAGGACAGGAAAGCTCACCGGGGAGCTGTTTTTT

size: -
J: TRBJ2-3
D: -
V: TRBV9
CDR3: CASSPEGGTTVDTQYF
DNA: TGTGCCAGCAGCCCAGAGGGGGGGACAACCGTAGATACGCAGTATTTT

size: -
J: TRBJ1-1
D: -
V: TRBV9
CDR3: CASSGGMNTEAFF
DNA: TGTGCCAGCAGCGGTGGGATGAACACTGAAGCTTTCTTT

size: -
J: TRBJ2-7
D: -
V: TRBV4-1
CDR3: CASSQESGTYEQYF
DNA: TGCGCCAGCAGCCAAGAGTCCGGGACCTACGAGCAGTACTTC

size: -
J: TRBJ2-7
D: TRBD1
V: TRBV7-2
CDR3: CASSLSPGQGENEQYF
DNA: TGTGCCAGCAGCTTATCGCCGGGACAGGGAGAAAACGAGCAGTACTTC

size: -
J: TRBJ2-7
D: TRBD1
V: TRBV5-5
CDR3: CASSFRQGSYEQYF
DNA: TGTGCCAGCAGCTTTCGACAGGGCTCCTACGAGCAGTACTTC

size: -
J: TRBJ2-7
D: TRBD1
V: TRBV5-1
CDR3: CASSQGQPSSYEQYF
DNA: TGCGCCAGCAGCCAGGGACAGCCGAGCTCCTACGAGCAGTACTTC

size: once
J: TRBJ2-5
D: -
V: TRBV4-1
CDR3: CASSQGWRGQETQYF
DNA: TGCGCCAGCAGCCAAGGATGGAGGGGACAAGAGACCCAGTACTTC

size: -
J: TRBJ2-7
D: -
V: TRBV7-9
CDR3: CASSFDGALNEQYF
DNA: TGTGCCAGCAGCTTTGATGGGGCGCTAAACGAGCAGTACTTC

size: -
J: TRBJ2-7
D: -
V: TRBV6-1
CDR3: CASGVYRDTNYEQYF
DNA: TGTGCCAGCGGAGTTTACCGGGACACCAACTACGAGCAGTACTTC

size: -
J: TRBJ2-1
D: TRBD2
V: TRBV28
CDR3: CASSLERGGIYNEQFF
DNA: TGTGCCAGCAGTCTGGAGCGGGGGGGAATCTACAATGAGCAGTTCTTC

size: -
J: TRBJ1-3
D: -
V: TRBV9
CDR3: CASSGITYQNPGNTIYF
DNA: TGTGCCAGCAGCGGGATCACATACCAGAACCCTGGAAACACCATATATTTT

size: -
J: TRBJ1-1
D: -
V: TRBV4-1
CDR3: CASSQEGGTEAFF
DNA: TGCGCCAGCAGCCAAGAGGGGGGCACTGAAGCTTTCTTT

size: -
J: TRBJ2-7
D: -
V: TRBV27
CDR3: CASSISFGTNRYEQYF
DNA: TGTGCCAGCAGCATTTCGTTCGGGACAAACCGCTACGAGCAGTACTTC

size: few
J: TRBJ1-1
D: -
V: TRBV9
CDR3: CASSAGTGEAFF
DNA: TGTGCCAGCAGCGCAGGAACGGGTGAAGCTTTCTTT

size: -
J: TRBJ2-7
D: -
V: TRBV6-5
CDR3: CASRGGQTPYEQYF
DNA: TGTGCCAGCAGGGGGGGACAGACCCCCTACGAGCAGTACTTC

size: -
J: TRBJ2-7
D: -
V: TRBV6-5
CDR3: CASSQTGPSYEQYF
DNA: TGTGCCAGCAGCCAAACGGGACCCTCCTACGAGCAGTACTTC

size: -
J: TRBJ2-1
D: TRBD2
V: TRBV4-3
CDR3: CASSPSWASGRTGEQFF
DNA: TGCGCCAGCAGCCCATCATGGGCTAGCGGGAGAACGGGTGAGCAGTTCTTC

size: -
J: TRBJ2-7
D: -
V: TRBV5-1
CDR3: CASSWAIGQAYEQYF
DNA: TGCGCCAGCAGCTGGGCCATCGGACAAGCCTACGAGCAGTACTTC

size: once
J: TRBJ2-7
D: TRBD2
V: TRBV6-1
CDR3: CASIYGGGYEQYF
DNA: TGTGCCAGCATTTATGGGGGGGGCTACGAGCAGTACTTC

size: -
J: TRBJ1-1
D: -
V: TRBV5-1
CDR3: CASSLGHGQPYTEAFF
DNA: TGCGCCAGCAGCTTGGGGCACGGACAGCCTTACACTGAAGCTTTCTTT

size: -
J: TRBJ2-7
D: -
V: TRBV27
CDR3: CASSLDSPGLSEQYF
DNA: TGTGCCAGCAGTTTAGATTCCCCAGGGTTAAGCGAGCAGTACTTC

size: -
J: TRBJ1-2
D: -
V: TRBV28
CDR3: CASIPYAGDGYTF
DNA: TGTGCCAGCATTCCTTATGCAGGAGATGGCTACACCTTC

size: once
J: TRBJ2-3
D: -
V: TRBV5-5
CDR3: CASSHLEGGESTDTQYF
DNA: TGTGCCAGCAGCCATCTCGAGGGGGGCGAGAGCACAGATACGCAGTATTTT

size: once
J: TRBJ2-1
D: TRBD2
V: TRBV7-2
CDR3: CASSTPFDGLAGPYNEQFF
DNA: TGTGCCAGCAGCACTCCTTTTGACGGACTAGCGGGGCCCTACAATGAGCAGTTCTTC

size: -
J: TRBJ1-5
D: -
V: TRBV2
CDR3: CASSGGAGQPQHF
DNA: TGTGCCAGCAGTGGGGGGGCTGGTCAGCCCCAGCATTTT

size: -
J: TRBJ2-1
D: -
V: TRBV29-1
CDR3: CSVSRYEQFF
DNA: TGCAGCGTTTCTCGGTATGAGCAGTTCTTC

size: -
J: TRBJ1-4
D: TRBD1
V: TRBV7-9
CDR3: CASSRTGLGEKLFF
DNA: TGTGCCAGCAGCAGGACAGGGCTCGGTGAAAAACTGTTTTTT

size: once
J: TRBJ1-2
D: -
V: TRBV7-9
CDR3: CALIGVYGYTF
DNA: TGTGCCTTAATAGGGGTCTATGGCTACACCTTC

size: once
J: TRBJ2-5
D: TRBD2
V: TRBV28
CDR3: CASSLLPSGGAETQYF
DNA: TGTGCCAGCAGTTTATTACCTAGCGGGGGGGCAGAGACCCAGTACTTC

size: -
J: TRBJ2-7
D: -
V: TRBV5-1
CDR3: CASSYRSSYEQYF
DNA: TGCGCCAGCAGCTATAGGAGCTCCTACGAGCAGTACTTC

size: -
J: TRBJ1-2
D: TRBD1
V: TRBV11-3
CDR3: CASRAPGQAYGYTF
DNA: TGTGCCAGCAGGGCCCCCGGACAGGCCTATGGCTACACCTTC

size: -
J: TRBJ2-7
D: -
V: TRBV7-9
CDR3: CASSEVGQAYEQYF
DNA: TGTGCCAGCAGCGAAGTGGGGCAGGCCTACGAGCAGTACTTC

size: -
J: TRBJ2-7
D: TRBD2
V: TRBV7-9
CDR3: CASSLGYPAGGGYEQYF
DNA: TGTGCCAGCAGCTTAGGGTATCCGGCGGGAGGTGGCTACGAGCAGTACTTC

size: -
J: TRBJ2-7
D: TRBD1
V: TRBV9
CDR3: CASKGTGVYEQYF
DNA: TGTGCCAGCAAAGGGACAGGAGTCTACGAGCAGTACTTC

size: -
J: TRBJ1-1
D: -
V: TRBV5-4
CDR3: CASSLGRQSEAFF
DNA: TGTGCCAGCAGCCTGGGACGGCAGTCTGAAGCTTTCTTT

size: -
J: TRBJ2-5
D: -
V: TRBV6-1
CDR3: CASSEPDGGSPYQETQYF
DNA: TGTGCCAGCAGTGAGCCTGACGGAGGGTCCCCGTACCAAGAGACCCAGTACTTC

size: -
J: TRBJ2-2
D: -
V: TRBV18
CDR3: CASSKSGQISTGELFF
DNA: TGTGCCAGCTCAAAATCGGGACAAATAAGCACCGGGGAGCTGTTTTTT

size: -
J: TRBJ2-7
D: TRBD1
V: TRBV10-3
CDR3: CAISERNRGLKEQYF
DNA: TGTGCCATCAGTGAGAGAAACAGGGGGCTCAAGGAGCAGTACTTC

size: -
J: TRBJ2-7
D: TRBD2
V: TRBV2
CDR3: CASSAVAGEYEQYF
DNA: TGTGCCAGCAGTGCAGTAGCGGGGGAGTACGAGCAGTACTTC

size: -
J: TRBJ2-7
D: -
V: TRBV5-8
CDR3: CASSWASYEQYF
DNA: TGTGCCAGCAGTTGGGCCTCCTACGAGCAGTACTTC

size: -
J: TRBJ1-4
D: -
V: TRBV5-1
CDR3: CASSLSSEGINEKLFF
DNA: TGCGCCAGCAGCTTGTCGTCGGAGGGGATTAATGAAAAACTGTTTTTT

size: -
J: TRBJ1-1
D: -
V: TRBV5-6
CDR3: CASSLVGGQAEAFF
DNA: TGTGCCAGCAGCTTGGTCGGCGGGCAGGCTGAAGCTTTCTTT

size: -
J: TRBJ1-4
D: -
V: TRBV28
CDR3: CASSTQQGHALTNEKLFF
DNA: TGTGCCAGCAGTACACAACAGGGACACGCGTTAACTAATGAAAAACTGTTTTTT

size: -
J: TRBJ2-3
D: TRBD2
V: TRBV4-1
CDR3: CASSQSGSSDTQYF
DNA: TGCGCCAGCAGCCAGAGCGGGAGCTCAGATACGCAGTATTTT